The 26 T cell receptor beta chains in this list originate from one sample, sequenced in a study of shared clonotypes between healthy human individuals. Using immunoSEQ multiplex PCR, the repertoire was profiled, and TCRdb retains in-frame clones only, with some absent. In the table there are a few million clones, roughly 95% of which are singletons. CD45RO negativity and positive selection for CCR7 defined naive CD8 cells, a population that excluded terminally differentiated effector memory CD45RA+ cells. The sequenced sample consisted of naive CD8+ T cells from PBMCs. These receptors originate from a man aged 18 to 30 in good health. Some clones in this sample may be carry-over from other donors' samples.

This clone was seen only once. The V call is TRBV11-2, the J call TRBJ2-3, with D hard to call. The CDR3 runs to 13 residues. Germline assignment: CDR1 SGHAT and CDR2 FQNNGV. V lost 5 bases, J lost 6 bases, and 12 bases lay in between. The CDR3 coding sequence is TGTGCCAGCAGCCCCGACATCCGCGATACGCAGTATTTT. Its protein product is CASSPDIRDTQYF.

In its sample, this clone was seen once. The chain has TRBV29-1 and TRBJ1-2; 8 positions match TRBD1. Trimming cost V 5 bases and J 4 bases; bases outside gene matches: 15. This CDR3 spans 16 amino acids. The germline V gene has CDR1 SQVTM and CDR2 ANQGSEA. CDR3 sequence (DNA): TGCAGCGTTTACCCGGGACAGGACCCTCACTTCTATGGCTACACCTTC. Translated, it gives CSVYPGQDPHFYGYTF.

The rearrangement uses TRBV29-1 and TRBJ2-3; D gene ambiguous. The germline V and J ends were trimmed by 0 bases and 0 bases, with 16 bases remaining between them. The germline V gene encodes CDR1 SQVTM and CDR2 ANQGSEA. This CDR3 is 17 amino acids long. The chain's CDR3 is CSVEDLQGFLSTDTQYF. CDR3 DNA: TGCAGCGTTGAAGATCTTCAAGGCTTTCTTAGCACAGATACGCAGTATTTT.

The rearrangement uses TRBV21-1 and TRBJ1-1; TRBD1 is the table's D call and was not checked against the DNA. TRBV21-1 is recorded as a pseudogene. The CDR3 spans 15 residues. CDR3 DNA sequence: TGTGCCAGCAGGAATTGCAGGGGGCTGAACACTGAAGCTTTCTTT. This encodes CASRNCRGLNTEAFF.

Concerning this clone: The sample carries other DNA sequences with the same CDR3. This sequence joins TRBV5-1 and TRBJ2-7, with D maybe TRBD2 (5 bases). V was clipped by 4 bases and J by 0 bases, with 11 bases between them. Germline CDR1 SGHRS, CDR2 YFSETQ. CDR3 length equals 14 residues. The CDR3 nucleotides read TGCGCCAGCAGCCCGAGCGGCGGCTCCTACGAGCAGTACTTC. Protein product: CASSPSGGSYEQYF.

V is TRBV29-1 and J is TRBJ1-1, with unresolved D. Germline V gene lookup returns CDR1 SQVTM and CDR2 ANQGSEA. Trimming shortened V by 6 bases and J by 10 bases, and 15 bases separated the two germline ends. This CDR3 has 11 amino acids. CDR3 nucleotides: TGCAGCGTAGTTACGGGGATAGGAGCTTTCTTT. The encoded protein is CSVVTGIGAFF.

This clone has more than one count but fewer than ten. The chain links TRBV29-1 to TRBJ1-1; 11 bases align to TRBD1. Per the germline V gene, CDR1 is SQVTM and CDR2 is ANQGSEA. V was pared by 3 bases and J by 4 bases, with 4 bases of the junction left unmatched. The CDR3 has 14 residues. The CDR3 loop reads CSVEKDRGRTEAFF. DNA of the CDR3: TGCAGCGTTGAGAAGGACAGGGGGCGCACTGAAGCTTTCTTT.

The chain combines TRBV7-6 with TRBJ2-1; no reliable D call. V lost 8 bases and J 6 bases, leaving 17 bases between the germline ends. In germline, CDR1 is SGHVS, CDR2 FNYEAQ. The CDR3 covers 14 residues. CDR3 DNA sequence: TGTGCCAGCGCTCAGGTGGCGATGGGCAATGAGCAGTTCTTC. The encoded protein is CASAQVAMGNEQFF.

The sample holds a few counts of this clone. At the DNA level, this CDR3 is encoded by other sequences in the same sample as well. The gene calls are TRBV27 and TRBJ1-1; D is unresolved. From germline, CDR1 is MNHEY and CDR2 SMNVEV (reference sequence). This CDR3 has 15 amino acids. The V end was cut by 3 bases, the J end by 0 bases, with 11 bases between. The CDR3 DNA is TGTGCCAGCAGTTTGGTGTCAGGATTGAACACTGAAGCTTTCTTT. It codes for CASSLVSGLNTEAFF.

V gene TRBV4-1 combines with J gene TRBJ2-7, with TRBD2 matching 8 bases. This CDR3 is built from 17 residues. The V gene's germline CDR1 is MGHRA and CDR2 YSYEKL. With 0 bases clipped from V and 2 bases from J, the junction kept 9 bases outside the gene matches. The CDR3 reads CASSQDPRSGSAYEQYF. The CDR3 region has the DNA TGCGCCAGCAGCCAAGATCCCAGGAGCGGGAGCGCCTACGAGCAGTACTTC.

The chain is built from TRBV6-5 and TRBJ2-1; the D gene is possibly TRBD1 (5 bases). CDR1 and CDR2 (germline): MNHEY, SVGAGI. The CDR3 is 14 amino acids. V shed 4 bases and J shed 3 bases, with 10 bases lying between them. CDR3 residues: CASSLTANYNEQFF. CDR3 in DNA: TGTGCCAGCAGTTTGACAGCTAACTACAATGAGCAGTTCTTC.

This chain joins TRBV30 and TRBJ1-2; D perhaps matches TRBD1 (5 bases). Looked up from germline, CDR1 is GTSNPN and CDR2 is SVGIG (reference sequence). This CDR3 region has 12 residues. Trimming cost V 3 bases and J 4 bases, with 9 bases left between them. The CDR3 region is CAWRLTAYGYTF. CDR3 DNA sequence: TGTGCCTGGAGGTTGACAGCCTATGGCTACACCTTC.

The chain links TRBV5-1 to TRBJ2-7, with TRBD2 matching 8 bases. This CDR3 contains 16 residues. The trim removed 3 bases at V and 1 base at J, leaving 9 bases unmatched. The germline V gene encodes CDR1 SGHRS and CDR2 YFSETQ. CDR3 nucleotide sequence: TGCGCCAGCAGCTACGGGGCGGGAGGAGTTTCCTACGAGCAGTACTTC. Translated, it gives CASSYGAGGVSYEQYF.

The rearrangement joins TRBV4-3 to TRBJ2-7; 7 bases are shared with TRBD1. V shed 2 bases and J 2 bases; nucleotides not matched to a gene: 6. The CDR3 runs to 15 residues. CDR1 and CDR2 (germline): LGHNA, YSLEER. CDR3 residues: CASSQYRGPTYEQYF. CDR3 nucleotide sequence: TGCGCCAGCAGCCAATACAGGGGCCCGACCTACGAGCAGTACTTC.

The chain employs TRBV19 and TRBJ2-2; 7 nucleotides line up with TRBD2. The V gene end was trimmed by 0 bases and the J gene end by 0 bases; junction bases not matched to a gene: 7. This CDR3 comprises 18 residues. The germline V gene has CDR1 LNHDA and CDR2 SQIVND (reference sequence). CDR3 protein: CASSIESGTITNTGELFF. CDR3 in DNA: TGTGCCAGTAGTATAGAGAGCGGGACGATTACGAACACCGGGGAGCTGTTTTTT.

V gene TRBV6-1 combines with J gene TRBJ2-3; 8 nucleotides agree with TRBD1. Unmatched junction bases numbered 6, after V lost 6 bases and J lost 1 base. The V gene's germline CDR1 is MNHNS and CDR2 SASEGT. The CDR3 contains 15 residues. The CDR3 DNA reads TGTGCCAGCAGATTCGACAGGGGAGGCACAGATACGCAGTATTTT. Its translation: CASRFDRGGTDTQYF.

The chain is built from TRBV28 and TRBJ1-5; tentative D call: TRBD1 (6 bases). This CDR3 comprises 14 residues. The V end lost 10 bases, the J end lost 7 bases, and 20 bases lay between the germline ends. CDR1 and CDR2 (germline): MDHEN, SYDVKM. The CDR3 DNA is TGTGCCACCAGGGGACTCTGGAAGGGGCAGCCCCAGCATTTT. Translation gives CATRGLWKGQPQHF.

The CDR3: CASSLSDGTGLYF. The CDR3 bases are TGCGCCAGCAGCTTAAGTGACGGGACAGGGTTATACTTC. The chain couples TRBV4-3 to TRBJ2-7, with 9 bases lining up with TRBD1. The CDR3 sequence is 13 residues long. Trimming removed 5 bases from V and 13 bases from J; junction bases left unmatched: 12. Germline lookup yields CDR1 LGHNA and CDR2 YSLEER.

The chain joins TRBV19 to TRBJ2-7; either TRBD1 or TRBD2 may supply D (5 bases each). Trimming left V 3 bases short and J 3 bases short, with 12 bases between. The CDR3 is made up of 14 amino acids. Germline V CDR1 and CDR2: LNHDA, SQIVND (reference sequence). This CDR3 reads CASSMGRESYEQYF. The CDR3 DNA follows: TGTGCCAGTAGTATGGGCAGGGAGAGCTACGAGCAGTACTTC. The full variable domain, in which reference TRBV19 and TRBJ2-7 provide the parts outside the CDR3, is DGGITQSPKYLFRKEGQNVTLSCEQNLNHDAMYWYRQDPGQGLRLIYYSQIVNDFQKGDIAEGYSVSREKKESFPLTVTSAQKNPTAFYLCASSMGRESYEQYFGPGTRLTVT.

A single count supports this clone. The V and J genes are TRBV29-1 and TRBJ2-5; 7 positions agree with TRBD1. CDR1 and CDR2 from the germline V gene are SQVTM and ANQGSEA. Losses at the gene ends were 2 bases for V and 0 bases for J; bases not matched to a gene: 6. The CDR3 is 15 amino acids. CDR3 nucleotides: TGCAGCGTTGAAAAGGGGGCGAGGGACCAAGAGACCCAGTACTTC. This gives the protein CSVEKGARDQETQYF.

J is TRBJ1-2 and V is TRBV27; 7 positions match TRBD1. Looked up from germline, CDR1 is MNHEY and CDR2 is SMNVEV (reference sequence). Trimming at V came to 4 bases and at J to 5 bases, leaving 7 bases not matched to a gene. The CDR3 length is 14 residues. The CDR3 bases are TGTGCCAGCAGTTCTGACAGGGCACGATATGGCTACACCTTC. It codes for CASSSDRARYGYTF.

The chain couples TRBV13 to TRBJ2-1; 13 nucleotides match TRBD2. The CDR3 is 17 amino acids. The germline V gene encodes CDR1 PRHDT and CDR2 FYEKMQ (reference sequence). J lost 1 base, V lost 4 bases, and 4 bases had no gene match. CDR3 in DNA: TGTGCCAGCAGCTACTCACTAGCGGGAGGGTCCTACAATGAGCAGTTCTTC. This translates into CASSYSLAGGSYNEQFF.

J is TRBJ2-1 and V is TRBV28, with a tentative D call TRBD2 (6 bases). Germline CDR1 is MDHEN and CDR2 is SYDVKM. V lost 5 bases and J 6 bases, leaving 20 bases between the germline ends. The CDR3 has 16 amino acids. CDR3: CASSRPLPRRGNEQFF. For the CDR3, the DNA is TGTGCCAGCAGTCGGCCACTTCCCAGGCGGGGCAATGAGCAGTTCTTC. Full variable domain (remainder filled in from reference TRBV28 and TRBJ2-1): DVKVTQSSRYLVKRTGEKVFLECVQDMDHENMFWYRQDPGLGLRLIYFSYDVKMKEKGDIPEGYSVSREKKERFSLILESASTNQTSMYLCASSRPLPRRGNEQFFGPGTRLTVL.

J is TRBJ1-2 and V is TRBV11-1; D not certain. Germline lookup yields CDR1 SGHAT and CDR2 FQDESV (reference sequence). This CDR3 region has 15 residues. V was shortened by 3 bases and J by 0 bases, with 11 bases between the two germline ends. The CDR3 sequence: CASSFTYTANYGYTF. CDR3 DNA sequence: TGTGCCAGCAGCTTCACGTACACCGCTAACTATGGCTACACCTTC.

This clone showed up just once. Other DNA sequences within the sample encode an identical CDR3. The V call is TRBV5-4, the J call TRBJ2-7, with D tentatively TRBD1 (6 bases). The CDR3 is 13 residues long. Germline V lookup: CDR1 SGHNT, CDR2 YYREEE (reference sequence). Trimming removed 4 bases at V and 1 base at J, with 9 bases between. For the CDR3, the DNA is TGTGCCAGCAGCCTGGACAGATCCTACGAGCAGTACTTC. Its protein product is CASSLDRSYEQYF.

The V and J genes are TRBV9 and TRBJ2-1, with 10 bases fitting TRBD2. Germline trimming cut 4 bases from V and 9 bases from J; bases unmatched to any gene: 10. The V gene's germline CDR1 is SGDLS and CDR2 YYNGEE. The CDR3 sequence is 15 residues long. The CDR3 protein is CASSFHLGLAAEQFF. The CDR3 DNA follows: TGTGCCAGCAGCTTTCACCTAGGACTAGCGGCTGAGCAGTTCTTC.